This T cell receptor (beta chain) is from a study of blood T cell repertoires in COVID-19 (dated by TCRdb to the early 2020s). In terms of the full investigation: Samples covering the acute and convalescent phases of COVID-19 were provided by collaborators in the United States, Italy and Spain. Deeply sampled blood TCRbeta repertoires from subjects exposed to, actively infected with, or recovered from COVID-19 were included in the dataset. Samples were obtained from the ongoing ImmuneRACE study (first 160 participants) and from 1,000 to 1,500 subjects provided by 6 global collaborators. The material from the prospective study consisted of cDNA or gDNA derived from T cells, B-cell-depleted T cells, or PBMCs. The repertoires were released in a freely available public database intended as a resource for research on the immune response to SARS-CoV-2. Where HLA class I and class II types were available, the types were taken from metadata supplied by the sample provider, not from assay-based typing. The sample metadata nearly always contained a de-identified subject ID, COVID-19 status, age in years and sex.

In regard to this clone: The specificity of this receptor is unknown. No base qualities exist here, and no much larger clone lies one base off it.

The research as a whole found: The quantity of clinical and demographic metadata differed by source and by participant and was supplied without curation.

The immunoSEQ Assay, a bias-controlled multiplex PCR, was used to amplify TCRbeta CDR3 regions from genomic DNA. The published analysis was carried out like this. Within the assay, amplification of reference gene primers was used to estimate how many nucleated cells each sample contained. Sequence reads were collapsed and filtered to measure the absolute abundance of every unique TCRbeta CDR3 rearrangement. For each sample, productive Simpson clonality was calculated as the square root of Simpson's diversity index across productive rearrangements. TCRdb stores this immuneACCESS table with in-frame sequences only. Part of the clones is absent; in the studies checked, under half of the shortfall reflects unresolved V genes, and no reason is known for the rest. The DNA was the basis for D and trimming; V, J and clone size are from that table. In this sample the table shows tens of thousands of clones, around 90% of which occur a single time. The ten largest account for over 9.5% of the sample.

Each collaborating institution followed its own protocols to collect whole blood in K2EDTA tubes. For TCRbeta analysis, collaborator samples were shipped as frozen whole blood, as isolated PBMCs, or as DNA extracted from either sample type. From a lookup of the germline V gene, CDR1 and CDR2 are SGHRS and YFSETQ. From cysteine to phenylalanine, the CDR3 is 14 amino acids long. This entry keeps only the CDR3 DNA: 42 bases, framed from base 1. V is trimmed back by 5 bases and J by 4 bases, and the junction contains 4 bases that no gene match accounts for. This sequence was found in a human donor with acute or convalescent COVID-19. The donor label of this sample is uncertain. The rearranged chain carries TRBV5-1 and TRBJ1-3; a stretch of 9 junction bases matches TRBD1. The sample was peripheral blood. CDR3 sequence: CASSRTGEGNTIYF. The sequenced DNA: TGCGCCAGCAGTCGGACAGGGGAGGGAAACACCATATATTTT. Full variable domain (CDR3 extended with the reference TRBV5-1 and TRBJ1-3 proteins): KAGVTQTPRYLIKTRGQQVTLSCSPISGHRSVSWYQQTPGQGLQFLFEYFSETQRNKGNFPGRFSGRQFSNSRSEMNVSTLELGDSALYLCASSRTGEGNTIYFGEGSWLTVV.